This T cell receptor (beta chain) was sequenced in a study of CD8 T cells in Susac syndrome (dated by TCRdb to between 2018 and 2021). In terms of the full investigation: Of the Susac syndrome patients who were sequenced, about six had clinically active disease and roughly 8 were in clinical remission. At the time of blood withdrawal, Susac syndrome patients were either therapy-naive, taking corticosteroids (with some also receiving IVIg), or on IVIg alone. Repertoire sequencing was used to test whether CD8+ T cell activation and differentiation in Susac syndrome was antigen driven. What the authors observed across the whole study: The TCR sequencing and HLA analysis was acknowledged to have included a relatively small number of individuals. No clonal expansion was detected in the CD4+ T cell repertoire of Susac syndrome patients.

The germline V gene (reference sequence) specifies DFQATT as CDR1 and SNEGSKA as CDR2. Counted from cysteine to phenylalanine, this CDR3 has 15 amino acids. Only the CDR3 part of the read is kept: 45 bases, read in frame from the first base. Unmatched junction bases come to 6, with V trimmed by 6 bases and J by 3 bases. Remarks on this clonotype: The antigen it recognizes is unknown. No much larger clone exists at a distance of one base, and base qualities are not known.

RNA was extracted with the RNeasy kit and roughly 0.45 to 1 ug was reverse transcribed using random hexamers. The immunoSEQ multiplex PCR assay, which covers 54 Vbeta and 13 Jbeta segments, was used to amplify TCR beta CDR3 regions. To correct PCR amplification bias, a synthetic template baseline was used for both primer optimization and computational correction. In the original analysis: Reads were annotated to V, D and J genes per IMGT and analyzed with immunoSEQ Analyzer, keeping only productive sequences. To calculate clonality, Shannon entropy was normalized by log2 of the number of productive unique sequences and then subtracted from one. Public and private clones were assessed among the 100 most prevalent clones of each patient and control. Clones were defined as Susac-specific when absent from the healthy and MS cohorts, from about a thousand published viral clones and from other ImmuneACCESS disease sequences. TCRdb cleaned the public reads at Q25 with fastp, built clones with MiXCR and kept in-frame beta chains. Identical CDR3 proteins give one entry, which carries the most common genes and DNA. The V and J calls were not made by the authors but by TCRdb's processing. In all, the sample holds 150,000 to 190,000 distinct CDR3 sequences, and approximately 95% of those were seen once. The top ten constitute around 0.15% of the sample.

Peripheral blood CD8+ and CD4+ T cells from healthy donors, Susac syndrome patients and multiple sclerosis patients were profiled by high-throughput TCR beta sequencing. The Susac syndrome patients fulfilled recently defined diagnostic criteria for definite or probable disease. Bulk CD8+ and CD4+ T cells were purified by magnetic negative isolation, while CD8+ TEMRA cells were enriched using FACS. Blood was drawn into EDTA tubes, processed within 24 hours, and PBMCs were isolated by density gradient centrifugation. PBMCs intended for TCR sequencing were cryopreserved in liquid nitrogen and thawed later in a water bath at 37 degrees C. The sorted or isolated CD4+, CD8+ and CD8+ TEMRA cells had a purity of 90% or higher.

The sequencing sample was made of CD4+ T cells from PBMCs. This TCR derives from a human donor with Susac syndrome. Rearrangement joined TRBV20-1 to TRBJ2-1; the junction holds 12 bases that match TRBD2. CDR3 reads: CSAPSTSGGYNEQFF. At the DNA level, the sequence is TGCAGTGCCCCGTCGACTAGCGGGGGCTACAATGAGCAGTTCTTC.